The 32 T cell receptor beta chains reported below all come from one sample, sequenced in a study of PD-L1 blockade in urothelial cancer. The data were produced by immunoSEQ multiplex PCR, yet TCRdb's version contains in-frame clones alone and is incomplete. This sample has approximately 38,000 clones, with roughly 91% found just once. Here the sequenced sample was PBMCs, taken around atezolizumab (anti-PD-L1) treatment. The receptors originated from a man in his sixties with urothelial cancer.

V gene TRBV2 combines with J gene TRBJ1-2; 8 bases line up with TRBD1. This CDR3 is 13 amino acids long. Germline V gene lookup returns CDR1 SNHLY and CDR2 FYNNEI. Trimming removed 7 bases from V and 7 bases from J; junction bases left unmatched: 8. The CDR3: CASTGGAFGGYTF. The DNA of the CDR3 is TGTGCCAGCACAGGGGGCGCCTTTGGTGGCTACACCTTC.

The J gene is TRBJ2-2, the V gene TRBV27; 10 nucleotides agree with TRBD1. The CDR3 is made up of 21 amino acids. Germline V gives CDR1 MNHEY, CDR2 SMNVEV (reference sequence). V dropped 4 bases and J dropped 4; count of bases not matched to a gene: 21. CDR3 residues: CASSSYQLTSGTGVRTGELFF. In DNA form, the CDR3 reads TGTGCCAGCAGTTCGTATCAGTTAACTTCCGGGACAGGGGTTCGCACCGGGGAGCTGTTTTTT.

Remarks on this clone: The junction shows a germline mismatch at one end, possibly a read error. The rearrangement uses TRBV27 and TRBJ2-1; TRBD2 is a possible D gene (6 bases). Germline V gene lookup returns CDR1 MNHEY and CDR2 SMNVEV (reference sequence). The CDR3 has 14 amino acids. CDR3 region: CASGSGGDYKEQFF. The DNA of the CDR3 is TGTGCCAGCGGAAGCGGAGGGGATTACAAGGAGCAGTTCTTC.

This clone was detected only once. V usage is TRBV5-6 and J usage is TRBJ2-5; TRBD1 aligns across 7 bases. CDR1 and CDR2 (germline): SGHDT, YYEEEE. V lost 1 base, J lost 4 bases, and 7 bases stayed unmatched. This CDR3 has 15 amino acids. CDR3 region: CASSLLTGVTETQYF. In DNA, the CDR3 is TGTGCCAGCAGCTTGCTCACAGGGGTAACAGAGACCCAGTACTTC.

This clone was seen once. The chain employs TRBV28 and TRBJ1-3; no clear D gene. From germline, CDR1 is MDHEN and CDR2 SYDVKM. The V end was cut by 6 bases, the J end by 8 bases, with 11 bases between. This CDR3 has 12 amino acids. CDR3 residues: CASSTTRHTIYF. The CDR3 coding sequence is TGTGCCAGCAGCACTACTCGTCACACCATATATTTT.

The V and J genes are TRBV6-1 and TRBJ2-7; tentatively, D is TRBD1 (6 bases). Trimming removed 5 bases at V and 4 bases at J, with 6 bases between. Germline V lookup: CDR1 MNHNS, CDR2 SASEGT. The CDR3 totals 11 residues. DNA of the CDR3: TGTGCCAGCAGTACAGGGTACGAGCAGTACTTC. Its protein product is CASSTGYEQYF.

V gene TRBV28 combines with J gene TRBJ2-3; TRBD2 agrees at 7 bases. From germline, CDR1 is MDHEN and CDR2 SYDVKM. The CDR3 length is 14 residues. With 4 bases clipped from V and 0 bases from J, the junction kept 1 base outside the gene matches. CDR3 bases: TGTGCCAGCAGTTGGGACTACAGCACAGATACGCAGTATTTT. It encodes CASSWDYSTDTQYF.

This chain joins TRBV5-4 and TRBJ2-5, with TRBD2 matching 10 bases. Germline-derived CDR1 and CDR2 are SGHNT and YYREEE (reference sequence). Trimming took 4 bases from V and 3 from J; bases not matched to a gene: 9. The CDR3 totals 16 residues. The CDR3 spells CASSRWSSGGKETQYF. The CDR3 DNA sequence: TGTGCCAGCAGCCGGTGGTCTAGCGGGGGTAAAGAGACCCAGTACTTC.

The V call is TRBV5-6, the J call TRBJ1-1; 9 nucleotides align to TRBD1. The junction had 3 bases not matched to a gene; V was cut back by 3 bases and J by 6 bases. The length of the CDR3 is 13 residues. CDR1 SGHDT and CDR2 YYEEEE come from the germline V gene. CDR3 nucleotides: TGTGCCAGCAGCTGGGACAGGGTGCCTGAAGCTTTCTTT. Translation: CASSWDRVPEAFF. The whole variable domain, filled in from reference TRBV5-6 and TRBJ1-1, reads DAGVTQSPTHLIKTRGQQVTLRCSPKSGHDTVSWYQQALGQGPQFIFQYYEEEERQRGNFPDRFSGHQFPNYSSELNVNALLLGDSALYLCASSWDRVPEAFFGQGTRLTVV.

This rearrangement joins TRBV4-1 to TRBJ1-2; D gene ambiguous. The V gene lost 4 bases and the J gene lost 6 bases, with 12 bases spanning the gap. This CDR3 is 13 amino acids long. CDR1 is MGHRA and CDR2 is YSYEKL in the germline V gene. The CDR3 region has the DNA TGCGCCAGCAGCCTAGAAGGAGCGAATGGCTACACCTTC. Its protein product is CASSLEGANGYTF.

V usage is TRBV7-9 and J usage is TRBJ1-3; D gene uncertain. The germline V gene encodes CDR1 SEHNR and CDR2 FQNEAQ (reference sequence). V dropped 3 bases and J dropped 0 bases, with 9 bases sitting between them. This CDR3 is built from 15 residues. The CDR3 DNA sequence: TGTGCCAGCAGCTTTCGCGGCGGCTCTGGAAACACCATATATTTT. Protein sequence: CASSFRGGSGNTIYF.

The chain combines TRBV5-1 with TRBJ2-2, with 9 bases identical to TRBD2. The CDR3 has 16 residues. Germline CDR1 and CDR2: SGHRS and YFSETQ. V shed 0 bases, J shed 7 bases, and the junction held 7 bases outside the gene matches. This CDR3 is CASSLGLAGRIGELFF. CDR3 DNA: TGCGCCAGCAGCTTGGGGCTAGCGGGACGGATCGGGGAGCTGTTTTTT.

The chain is built from TRBV5-1 and TRBJ1-2; 9 nucleotides align to TRBD1. The germline V gene encodes CDR1 SGHRS and CDR2 YFSETQ. Unmatched junction bases numbered 15, after V lost 1 base and J lost 8 bases. The CDR3 is 17 residues long. CDR3 nucleotide sequence: TGCGCCAGCAGCTTGTTGGTGGGACAGGGCGAAATGGGAGGCTACACCTTC. Residues: CASSLLVGQGEMGGYTF.

The chain couples TRBV30 to TRBJ1-5; D may be TRBD1 (5 bases). The germline gives CDR1 GTSNPN, CDR2 SVGIG (reference sequence). Trimming pared 2 bases from V and 4 bases from J, leaving 9 bases between. CDR3 length: 13 residues. This CDR3 reads CAWSRGLNQPQHF. As DNA, the CDR3 is TGTGCCTGGAGTAGGGGACTTAATCAGCCCCAGCATTTT.

The chain recombines TRBV25-1 with TRBJ2-3; 7 positions match TRBD2. Germline loops: CDR1 MGHDK, CDR2 SYGVNS. The length of the CDR3 is 16 residues. Trimming removed 4 bases from V and 2 bases from J; junction bases left unmatched: 9. The CDR3 nucleotides read TGTGCCAGCAGTGCGGGGGGAGAGATAATCACAGATACGCAGTATTTT. Protein sequence: CASSAGGEIITDTQYF.

V gene TRBV30 combines with J gene TRBJ2-7; D is uncertain. The CDR3 consists of 13 residues. V dropped 2 bases and J dropped 4 bases, with 12 bases sitting between them. Germline assignment: CDR1 GTSNPN and CDR2 SVGIG (reference sequence). CDR3 in amino acids: CAWSPGMSYEQYF. In DNA, the CDR3 is TGTGCCTGGAGTCCAGGAATGTCGTACGAGCAGTACTTC.

V usage is TRBV5-4 and J usage is TRBJ1-1; TRBD1 matches 10 bases. Losses at the gene ends were 0 bases for V and 0 bases for J; bases not matched to a gene: 2. CDR3 length: 16 residues. Per germline, CDR1 SGHNT and CDR2 YYREEE (reference sequence). This chain's CDR3 is CASSLEGTGVNTEAFF. The CDR3 nucleotides are TGTGCCAGCAGCTTGGAAGGGACAGGGGTGAACACTGAAGCTTTCTTT.

This clone was seen a few times. V usage is TRBV7-6 and J usage is TRBJ2-7, with 9 nucleotides matching TRBD1. V shed 1 base and J 6 bases; nucleotides not matched to a gene: 7. The germline CDR1 and CDR2 sequences are SGHVS and FNYEAQ. The length of the CDR3 is 15 residues. The CDR3 coding sequence is TGTGCCAGCAGCTTAGAGGACAGGGGACCCCTCGAGCAGTACTTC. This translates into CASSLEDRGPLEQYF.

The chain combines TRBV27 with TRBJ2-5, with 11 bases lining up with TRBD2. Germline trimming cut 10 bases from V and 5 bases from J; bases unmatched to any gene: 15. The CDR3 is 16 amino acids. Germline CDR1 reads MNHEY; CDR2 reads SMNVEV (reference sequence). The chain's CDR3 is CATAGGASGRMETQYF. The DNA of the CDR3 is TGTGCCACAGCCGGTGGGGCTAGCGGGAGGATGGAGACCCAGTACTTC.

The rearrangement links TRBV5-5 to TRBJ1-2; 10 positions match TRBD1. This CDR3 has 15 amino acids. The germline V gene has CDR1 SGHKS and CDR2 YYEKEE (reference sequence). The V gene end was trimmed by 3 bases and the J gene end by 4 bases; junction bases not matched to a gene: 6. In nucleotides, the CDR3 is TGTGCCAGCAGCTCGGACAGGGGGGAGACCTATGGCTACACCTTC. Encoded protein: CASSSDRGETYGYTF.

The chain uses TRBV5-1 and TRBJ2-3, with a tentative D call TRBD1 (6 bases). V was trimmed by 4 bases and J by 6 bases, leaving 21 bases between them. This CDR3 comprises 16 residues. CDR1 and CDR2 from the germline V gene are SGHRS and YFSETQ. This chain's CDR3 is CASSPLGGGTPDTQYF. Here the CDR3 DNA reads TGCGCCAGCAGCCCCTTAGGGGGTGGAACCCCCGATACGCAGTATTTT.

The rearrangement uses TRBV4-2 and TRBJ1-5; D ambiguous. CDR3 length: 20 residues. Germline V gene lookup returns CDR1 LGHNA and CDR2 YNFKEQ. V lost 4 bases, J lost 0 bases, and 25 bases lay in between. The CDR3 region is CASSLVLGDSTAYSNQPQHF. The CDR3 region has the DNA TGTGCCAGCAGCCTGGTATTGGGAGACTCCACGGCCTATAGCAATCAGCCCCAGCATTTT.

The genes are TRBV5-6 and TRBJ1-1; 7 nucleotides agree with TRBD1. V gave up 0 bases and J gave up 1 base; unmatched junction bases: 0. Germline values: CDR1 SGHDT, CDR2 YYEEEE. The CDR3 is 14 residues long. The chain's CDR3 is CASSLDRGNTEAFF. The CDR3 DNA sequence: TGTGCCAGCAGCTTGGACAGGGGGAACACTGAAGCTTTCTTT.

V is TRBV27 and J is TRBJ2-7; 9 bases are a match to TRBD1. Trimming cost V 5 bases and J 4 bases; bases outside gene matches: 9. Germline loops: CDR1 MNHEY, CDR2 SMNVEV (reference sequence). The CDR3 loop spans 15 amino acids. CDR3: CASSEGQGIRYEQYF. The CDR3 nucleotides are TGTGCCAGCAGTGAAGGACAGGGGATACGATACGAGCAGTACTTC.

This clone was counted once. The V and J genes are TRBV7-2 and TRBJ2-2; D is undetermined. CDR1 is SGHTA, CDR2 FQGNSA, per germline. V was clipped by 1 base and J by 4 bases, with 10 bases between them. This CDR3 spans 15 amino acids. This chain's CDR3 is CASSLEIRGTGELFF. CDR3 bases: TGTGCCAGCAGCTTAGAGATACGCGGCACCGGGGAGCTGTTTTTT. The whole variable domain, filled in from reference TRBV7-2 and TRBJ2-2, reads GAGVSQSPSNKVTEKGKDVELRCDPISGHTALYWYRQSLGQGLEFLIYFQGNSAPDKSGLPSDRFSAERTGGSVSTLTIQRTQQEDSAVYLCASSLEIRGTGELFFGEGSRLTVL.

The rearrangement joins TRBV7-2 to TRBJ2-1; D is ambiguous. Germline lookup yields CDR1 SGHTA and CDR2 FQGNSA. This CDR3 comprises 15 residues. V lost 3 bases, J lost 3 bases, and 12 bases lay in between. The CDR3 spells CASSFTHESYNEQFF. The DNA for the CDR3 is TGTGCCAGCAGCTTTACTCACGAGAGCTACAATGAGCAGTTCTTC.

The gene calls are TRBV9 and TRBJ2-1, with 8 bases identical to TRBD1. Per germline, CDR1 SGDLS and CDR2 YYNGEE. V shed 0 bases, J shed 7 bases, and the junction held 0 bases outside the gene matches. The CDR3 has 13 amino acids. The CDR3 sequence: CASSVDRGNEQFF. CDR3 nucleotide sequence: TGTGCCAGCAGCGTAGACAGGGGGAATGAGCAGTTCTTC.

In its sample, this clone was seen a few times. The chain recombines TRBV28 with TRBJ1-1, with 7 bases lining up with TRBD1. Trimming at V came to 6 bases and at J to 7 bases, leaving 8 bases not matched to a gene. Germline V gene lookup returns CDR1 MDHEN and CDR2 SYDVKM. The CDR3 sequence is 13 residues long. The chain's CDR3 is CASRKGGASEAFF. Here the CDR3 DNA reads TGTGCCAGCAGAAAAGGGGGCGCAAGTGAAGCTTTCTTT.

This chain uses TRBV6-5 with TRBJ1-6; D ambiguous. V lost 0 bases and J 6 bases, leaving 9 bases between the germline ends. CDR3 length equals 15 residues. The germline V gene has CDR1 MNHEY and CDR2 SVGAGI. The CDR3 DNA reads TGTGCCAGCAGTTACTCCGGACGGGGTAATTCACCCCTCCACTTT. Residues: CASSYSGRGNSPLHF.

The chain combines TRBV28 with TRBJ1-2, with D uncertain. The V gene's germline CDR1 is MDHEN and CDR2 SYDVKM. The CDR3 contains 14 residues. Between the trimmed V and J ends, which lost 4 bases and 4 bases, there was a span of 13 bases. The CDR3 region is CASSYLASGYGYTF. The DNA for the CDR3 is TGTGCCAGCAGTTACCTGGCCTCGGGCTATGGCTACACCTTC.

This clone was detected a few times. The V and J genes are TRBV5-1 and TRBJ2-5; D not certain. V was shortened by 2 bases and J by 1 base, with 9 bases between the two germline ends. Germline V gene data show CDR1 as SGHRS and CDR2 as YFSETQ. CDR3 length: 14 amino acids. The CDR3 sequence: CASSFDAVQETQYF. The CDR3 bases are TGCGCCAGCAGCTTTGACGCGGTCCAAGAGACCCAGTACTTC.

The chain couples TRBV28 to TRBJ1-3, with D perhaps matching TRBD1 (6 bases). There are 16 residues in the CDR3. Per the germline V gene, CDR1 is MDHEN and CDR2 is SYDVKM. V lost 6 bases to trimming and J lost 0 bases, with 15 bases between them. CDR3 bases: TGTGCCAGCAGCAGGGGTTTCTCTAACTCTGGAAACACCATATATTTT. It is translated as CASSRGFSNSGNTIYF.